This T cell receptor (beta chain) was captured in a study (dated by TCRdb to the mid-2010s). Study-wide context: The study tested whether tumor-infiltrating Tregs in breast cancer are recruited from blood Tregs or converted in situ from other CD4+ T cell subsets. The paper's findings and limits, for the study overall: The validation in the larger cohort was limited to a single TCR beta V-J rearrangement instead of whole repertoires. Tumor memory CD4+ T cell TCR gene usage clustered with blood and lymph node memory CD4+ cells and lymph node naive CD4+ cells. Tumor-infiltrating Treg TCR alpha and beta sequences overlapped most with tumor naive CD4+ T cells, then with blood naive CD4+ T cells.

The Miltenyi Naive CD4+ T Cell Isolation kit was used to purify naive CD4+ T cells, and CD25 microbeads were used to remove Tregs. Tregs, naive and memory CD4+ T cells from tumor, blood and ipsilateral draining lymph nodes of five or six breast cancer patients underwent full-length TCR alpha and beta sequencing. Ficoll density gradient centrifugation was used to isolate mononuclear cells from lymph nodes or from 40 to 50 ml of peripheral blood. A purity exceeding 90% was confirmed by FACS for the sorted cell populations. This clonotype occurred a few times. The antigen it recognizes is unknown. No per-base quality is available; no much larger clone lies one base away. Cut back by 3 bases and 4 bases, the V and J ends lie 8 bases apart. Including the terminal cysteine and phenylalanine, the CDR3 comprises 12 residues. The entry retains the CDR3 DNA only, 36 bases that are in frame from base 1. From the germline V gene, CDR1 is SGHDT and CDR2 is YYEEEE.

Full-length TCR variable regions were amplified by 5' RACE PCR using constant-region reverse primers, and then by semi-nested PCR using Nested Universal Primer A. The ReliaPrep RNA Cell Miniprep System was used to extract total RNA, which was then reverse transcribed into 5'RACE-ready cDNA with the SMARTer RACE 5'/3' Kit. Multiplex adaptors were used to barcode the full-length TCR alpha and beta libraries, which were then sequenced on an Illumina MiSeq. The study's own analysis went as follows. For each of nine subset-tissue groups, sequencing data from the five patients were pooled, and the groups were then compared using unsupervised clustering of TCR gene usage. The Morisita-Horn index, with shared sequences weighted by their contribution to each repertoire, was used to calculate repertoire similarity. TCRdb reran the public reads through fastp at Q25 and MiXCR, keeping productive beta chains. Identical CDR3 proteins give one entry, which carries the most common genes and DNA. V and J calls and clone size were set by TCRdb, not the authors. Recorded for this sample are about 50,000 distinct CDR3 sequences; about 28% of them occurred a single time. The ten largest clones capture about 2% of the sample.

The origin of this receptor is a female donor with breast cancer. Specimen: naive CD4+ T cells sorted from blood. This sample's cell subset or site label indicates: naive CD4+ T cells, CD4+CD45RA+CD25-. This chain is built from TRBV5-6 and TRBJ2-7; the D element could tentatively be TRBD1 or TRBD2, as 5 bases agree for each. The CDR3 region reads CASSYGTYEQYF. The DNA sequence is given as TGTGCCAGCAGCTACGGGACGTACGAGCAGTACTTC.